This T cell receptor beta chain comes out of a study of shared clonotypes between healthy human individuals. Assay: immunoSEQ multiplex PCR; the TCRdb copy retains only in-frame clones and omits some. The data hold roughly 640,000 clones, with 74% observed a single time. The CDR3 spans 15 residues. Germline values: CDR1 SEHNR, CDR2 FQNEAQ (reference sequence). Trimming stripped 1 base from V and 9 bases from J, with 15 bases between. Subsets obtained from CD4+ cells comprised CD45RA+ naive and CD45RA-negative memory cells. The receptor was derived from a young woman in good health. Sequenced: memory CD4+ T cells sorted from blood. As for subset: CD45RA-negative fraction. The V gene is TRBV7-9, the J gene TRBJ2-2; D tentatively reads TRBD1 or TRBD2 (5 bases each). The CDR3 is CASSLDPPGARELFF. CDR3 nucleotide sequence: TGTGCCAGCAGCTTAGACCCCCCCGGGGCCAGGGAGCTGTTTTTT.